The present entry profiles one T cell receptor (beta chain) with its context. The sample comes from a study of tumor and adjacent non-tumor tissue in lung cancer. Whole-study context: The patients, 10 men and about 5 women, were roughly 30 to 80 with stage I to III disease. On average, productive TCRbeta reads reached roughly 4.2 million per sample.

No cell sorting was done before RNA was extracted from the tissue. The library came from three nested PCR rounds adapted from ARM-PCR protocols. TCRdb independently ran MiXCR on the multiplex PCR reads; one entry per CDR3 protein. The sample lists fewer than 85,000 distinct CDR3 sequences, 60% to 85% occurring once. This CDR3 spans 15 amino acids. Trimming stripped 5 bases from V and 7 bases from J, with 19 bases between. Germline values: CDR1 SGHNT, CDR2 YYREEE (reference sequence). This chain links TRBV5-4 with TRBJ2-1; D call uncertain. The TCR was taken from a woman aged 50 to 60 with non-small cell lung cancer. The source material was lung tumor tissue. In nucleotides, the CDR3 is TGTGCCAGCAGTCTTTCTAGGACCCGGATAAATGAGCAGTTCTTC. Residues: CASSLSRTRINEQFF.